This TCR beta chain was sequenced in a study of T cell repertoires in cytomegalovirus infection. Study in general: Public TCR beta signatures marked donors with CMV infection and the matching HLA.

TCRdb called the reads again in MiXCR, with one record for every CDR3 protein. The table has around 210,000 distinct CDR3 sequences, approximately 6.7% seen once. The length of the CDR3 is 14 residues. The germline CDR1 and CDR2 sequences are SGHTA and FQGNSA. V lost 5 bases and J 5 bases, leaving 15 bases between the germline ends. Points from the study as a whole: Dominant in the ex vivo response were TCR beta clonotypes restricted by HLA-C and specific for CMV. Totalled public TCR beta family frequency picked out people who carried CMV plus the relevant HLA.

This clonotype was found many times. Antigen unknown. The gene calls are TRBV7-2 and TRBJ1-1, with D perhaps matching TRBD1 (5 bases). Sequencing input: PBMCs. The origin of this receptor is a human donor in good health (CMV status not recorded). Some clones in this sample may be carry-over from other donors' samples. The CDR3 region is CASSLVSRGTEAFF. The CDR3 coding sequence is TGTGCCAGCAGCCTAGTATCCCGGGGGACTGAAGCTTTCTTT. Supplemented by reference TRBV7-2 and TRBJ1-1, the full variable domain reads GAGVSQSPSNKVTEKGKDVELRCDPISGHTALYWYRQSLGQGLEFLIYFQGNSAPDKSGLPSDRFSAERTGGSVSTLTIQRTQQEDSAVYLCASSLVSRGTEAFFGQGTRLTVV.